This is a list of T cell receptor beta chains from one sample in a study of T cells in Graves' hyperthyroidism and ophthalmopathy. Each CDR3 protein is one row after TCRdb ran MiXCR on the multiplex PCR reads. The repertoire includes about 350,000 distinct CDR3 sequences, about a fifth of them detected once, and around 4% sits in the top ten. The sequencing input was blood. The receptors shown here come from a woman under 30 with Graves' hyperthyroidism. CDR3s include the opening cysteine and the closing phenylalanine or tryptophan. The order of the fields is V gene, D gene, clone size, J gene, CDR3 DNA, CDR3 protein. A D gene is named only where the DNA matches it firmly. Size is stated as how often the clone was seen (once, few, many) or a class if it is expanded.

V gene: TRBV6-1; D gene: .; clone size: many; J gene: TRBJ1-1; CDR3 DNA: TGTGCCAGCAATAAACAGCCTAACACTGAAGCTTTCTTT; CDR3 protein: CASNKQPNTEAFF
V gene: TRBV12-3/TRBV12-4; D gene: .; clone size: many; J gene: TRBJ2-7; CDR3 DNA: TGTGCCAGCAGTTTAGCGGCAGTTTACGAGCAGTACTTC; CDR3 protein: CASSLAAVYEQYF
V gene: TRBV4-1; D gene: .; clone size: many; J gene: TRBJ1-2; CDR3 DNA: TGCGCCAGCAGCCAGCACAACTATGGCTACACCTTC; CDR3 protein: CASSQHNYGYTF
V gene: TRBV12-3/TRBV12-4; D gene: TRBD2; clone size: many; J gene: TRBJ2-4; CDR3 DNA: TGTGCCAGCAGTTTAGATTCGTGGTTTGGGAGGGGAGGCAAAAACATTCAGTACTTC; CDR3 protein: CASSLDSWFGRGGKNIQYF
V gene: TRBV2; D gene: TRBD2; clone size: many; J gene: TRBJ2-2; CDR3 DNA: TGTGCCAGCAGTGAGCCGGGACTAGCAGGGACCGGGGAGCTGTTTTTT; CDR3 protein: CASSEPGLAGTGELFF
V gene: TRBV29-1; D gene: .; clone size: many; J gene: TRBJ2-7; CDR3 DNA: TGCAGCGTTGAAGTCCTTTCCTACGAGCAGTACTTC; CDR3 protein: CSVEVLSYEQYF
V gene: TRBV2; D gene: TRBD2; clone size: many; J gene: TRBJ2-5; CDR3 DNA: TGTGCCAGCAATCTGGGAGGGGAAGAGACCCAGTACTTC; CDR3 protein: CASNLGGEETQYF
V gene: TRBV12-3/TRBV12-4; D gene: .; clone size: many; J gene: TRBJ1-5; CDR3 DNA: TGTGCCAGCAGTCCCGACAGTTCGGCCCAGCATTTT; CDR3 protein: CASSPDSSAQHF
V gene: TRBV7-2; D gene: .; clone size: many; J gene: TRBJ2-7; CDR3 DNA: TGTGCCAGCAGGTCCGGGTCGGACGACGAGCAGTACTTC; CDR3 protein: CASRSGSDDEQYF
V gene: TRBV27; D gene: .; clone size: many; J gene: TRBJ2-7; CDR3 DNA: TGTGCCAGCAGTTTAAACGAGCAGTACTTC; CDR3 protein: CASSLNEQYF